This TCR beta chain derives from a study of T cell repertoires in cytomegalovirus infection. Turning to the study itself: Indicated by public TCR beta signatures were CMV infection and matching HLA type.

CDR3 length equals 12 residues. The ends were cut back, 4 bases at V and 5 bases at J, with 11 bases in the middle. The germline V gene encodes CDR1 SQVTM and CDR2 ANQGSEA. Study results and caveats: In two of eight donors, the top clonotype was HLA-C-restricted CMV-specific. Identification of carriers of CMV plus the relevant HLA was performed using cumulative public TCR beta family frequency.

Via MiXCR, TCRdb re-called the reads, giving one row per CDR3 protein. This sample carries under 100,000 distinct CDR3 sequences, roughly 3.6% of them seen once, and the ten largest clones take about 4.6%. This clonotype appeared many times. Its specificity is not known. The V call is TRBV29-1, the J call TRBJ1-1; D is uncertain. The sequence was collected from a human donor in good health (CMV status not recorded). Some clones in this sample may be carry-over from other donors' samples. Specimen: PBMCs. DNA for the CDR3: TGCAGCGTTGCCAGCCAGTTAACTGAAGCTTTCTTT. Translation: CSVASQLTEAFF.